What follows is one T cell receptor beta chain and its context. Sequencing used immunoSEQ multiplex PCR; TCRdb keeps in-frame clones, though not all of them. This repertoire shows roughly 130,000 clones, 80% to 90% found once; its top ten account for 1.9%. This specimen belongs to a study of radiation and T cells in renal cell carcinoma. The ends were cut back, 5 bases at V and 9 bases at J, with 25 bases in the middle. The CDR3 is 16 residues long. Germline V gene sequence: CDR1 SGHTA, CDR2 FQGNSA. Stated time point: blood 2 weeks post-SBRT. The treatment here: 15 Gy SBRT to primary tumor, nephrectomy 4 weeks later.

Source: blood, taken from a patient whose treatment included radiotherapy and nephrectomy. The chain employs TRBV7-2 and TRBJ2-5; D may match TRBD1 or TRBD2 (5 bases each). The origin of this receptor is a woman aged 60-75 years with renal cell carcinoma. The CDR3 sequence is CASSLDTGTPLGAQYF. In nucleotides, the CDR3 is TGTGCCAGCAGCCTGGATACCGGGACCCCCCTCGGGGCCCAGTACTTC.